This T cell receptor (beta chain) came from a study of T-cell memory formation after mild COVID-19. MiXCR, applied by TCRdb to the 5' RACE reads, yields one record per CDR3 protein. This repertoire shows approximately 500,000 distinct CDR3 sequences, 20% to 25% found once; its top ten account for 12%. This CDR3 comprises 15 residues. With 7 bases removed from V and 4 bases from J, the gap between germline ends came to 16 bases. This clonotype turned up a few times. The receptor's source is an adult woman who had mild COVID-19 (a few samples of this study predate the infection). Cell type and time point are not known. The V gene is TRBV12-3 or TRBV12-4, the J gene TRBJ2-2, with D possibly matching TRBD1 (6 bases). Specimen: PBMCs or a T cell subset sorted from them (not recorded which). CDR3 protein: CASNWLGAATGELFF. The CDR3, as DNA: TGTGCCAGCAACTGGCTGGGGGCCGCCACCGGGGAGCTGTTTTTT.